The TCR beta chain described here comes from a study of blood T cell repertoires in COVID-19. V was clipped by 5 bases and J by 1 base, with 7 bases between them. This CDR3 has 13 amino acids. In germline, CDR1 is SGHAT, CDR2 FQNNGV. Generated by immunoSEQ multiplex PCR, the TCRdb table keeps only in-frame clones and is missing some. The table includes around 170,000 clones, around 90% detected once. The clonotype comes from a woman between 18 and 29 years old who had recovered from COVID-19. The chain recombines TRBV11-2 with TRBJ2-3; the D gene is possibly TRBD2 (5 bases). Sequenced input: PBMCs or T cells enriched from blood (not recorded which). Here the CDR3 DNA reads TGTGCCAGCAGCCCGAGGGGCACAGATACGCAGTATTTT. Its translation is CASSPRGTDTQYF.